The rows below give T cell receptor beta chains drawn from one sample of a study of cytomegalovirus exposure and HLA in healthy donors. Using immunoSEQ multiplex PCR, the repertoire was profiled, and TCRdb retains in-frame clones only, with some absent. The profile shows about 240,000 clones, 75% to 90% of them singletons. The source material was PBMCs. The receptor set was obtained from a woman under 40 in good health and CMV-seropositive. CDR3s include the opening cysteine and the closing phenylalanine or tryptophan. Clone size appears in some rows only: once, few, many, or a class for an expanded clone.

j_call: TRBJ2-2; clone_size: .; v_call: TRBV13; cdr3_aa: CASSLAGERGGELFF
j_call: TRBJ2-7; clone_size: .; v_call: TRBV10-3; cdr3_aa: CAISDPRTGGEQYF
j_call: TRBJ2-3; clone_size: .; v_call: TRBV11-2; cdr3_aa: CASSLRGTDTDTQYF
j_call: TRBJ2-2; clone_size: .; v_call: TRBV27; cdr3_aa: CASSLLSGNTGELFF
j_call: TRBJ1-1; clone_size: .; v_call: TRBV27; cdr3_aa: CASSFDRTNTEAFF
j_call: TRBJ2-6; clone_size: .; v_call: TRBV6-1; cdr3_aa: CASSEQGSGANVLTF
j_call: TRBJ2-1; clone_size: .; v_call: TRBV14; cdr3_aa: CASSHIVLATYNEQFF
j_call: TRBJ1-3; clone_size: .; v_call: TRBV28; cdr3_aa: CASTTPGNSGNTIYF
j_call: TRBJ1-2; clone_size: .; v_call: TRBV29-1; cdr3_aa: CSVEILTYKRTNYGYTF
j_call: TRBJ2-7; clone_size: .; v_call: TRBV27; cdr3_aa: CASSFLEDYEQYF
j_call: TRBJ1-2; clone_size: once; v_call: TRBV5-1; cdr3_aa: CASSFGQNYGYTF
j_call: TRBJ2-3; clone_size: .; v_call: TRBV11-3; cdr3_aa: CASSYPFGVLGDTQYF
j_call: TRBJ2-2; clone_size: .; v_call: TRBV6-1; cdr3_aa: CASKEAGELFF
j_call: TRBJ2-7; clone_size: .; v_call: TRBV6-1; cdr3_aa: CASSERVAGAYEQYF
j_call: TRBJ2-1; clone_size: .; v_call: TRBV7-9; cdr3_aa: CASSLGRPASSSYNEQFF
j_call: TRBJ2-7; clone_size: .; v_call: TRBV27; cdr3_aa: CASSFKGLGTYEQYF
j_call: TRBJ2-1; clone_size: .; v_call: TRBV30; cdr3_aa: CACWTESYNEQFF
j_call: TRBJ2-7; clone_size: .; v_call: TRBV7-3; cdr3_aa: CASSLVADSSYEQYF
j_call: TRBJ1-1; clone_size: .; v_call: TRBV7-3; cdr3_aa: CASSPGTGGSFSEAFF
j_call: TRBJ1-1; clone_size: once; v_call: TRBV5-1; cdr3_aa: CASSLDSSNTEAFF
j_call: TRBJ1-2; clone_size: .; v_call: TRBV7-9; cdr3_aa: CASSLRGREVYGYTF
j_call: TRBJ2-1; clone_size: .; v_call: TRBV5-1; cdr3_aa: CASSSQGYEQFF
j_call: TRBJ1-1; clone_size: .; v_call: TRBV25-1; cdr3_aa: CASSRGDRTSGTEAFF
j_call: TRBJ2-2; clone_size: .; v_call: TRBV21-1; cdr3_aa: CASSKVKPGGTGELFF